The clone carrying this T cell receptor (beta chain) was observed a few times. These data originate in a study of blood T cell repertoires in COVID-19. Here immunoSEQ multiplex PCR was the method, and the copy in TCRdb shows in-frame clones only, minus some. The sample has 70,000 or so clones, roughly 88% seen once. This TCR was sampled from a man aged 80 or over with active or convalescent COVID-19. The source material was peripheral blood.

The CDR3 DNA reads as TGCAGTGCTAGTCCGGTTAGCGAGCAGTACTTC. This gives the protein CSASPVSEQYF. The chain couples TRBV20-1 to TRBJ2-7; the D is unclear. Trimming left V 3 bases short and J 6 bases short, with 9 bases between. Germline lookup yields CDR1 DFQATT and CDR2 SNEGSKA (reference sequence). There are 11 residues in the CDR3.